The T cell receptor (beta chain) under discussion was sequenced for a study of CD8 T cells in Susac syndrome. Trimming took off 4 bases at V and 9 bases at J, with 13 bases between the two ends. The CDR3 sequence is 13 residues long. CDR1 and CDR2 from the germline V gene are KGHSH and LQKENI. Reverse transcription used roughly 0.45 to 1 ug RNA and random hexamers. An immunoSEQ multiplex PCR generated amplified TCR beta CDR3 products spanning 54 Vbeta and 13 Jbeta. TCRdb reprocessed the immunoSEQ multiplex PCR reads with MiXCR, giving one entry per CDR3 protein. The sample lists 110,000 or so distinct CDR3 sequences; 95% to 98% were seen once.

The V call is TRBV18, the J call TRBJ1-5; a possible D gene is TRBD1 (5 bases). Source material: CD4+ T cells from PBMCs. The sequence came from a human donor in good health. The CDR3 region is CASSRGRDGPQHF. CDR3 DNA: TGTGCCAGCTCACGGGGACGGGATGGGCCCCAGCATTTT.